What follows is one T cell receptor beta chain and its context. This entry is derived from a study of blood T cells in healthy people across ages. Sample-barcoded 5' priming and a J-beta primer mix drove a second PCR of 7 to 11 cycles. Via MiXCR, TCRdb re-called the 5' RACE reads, giving one row per CDR3 protein. Among about 1 million distinct CDR3 sequences listed, around 25% were seen once. This CDR3 is 13 amino acids long. Between the trimmed V and J ends, which lost 1 base and 8 bases, there was a span of 11 bases. Germline V CDR1 and CDR2: SGHVS, FNYEAQ. In addition, the sample was reused for a study of T cells of mothers and their children.

The chain carries TRBV7-6 and TRBJ1-2; D not resolved. The sample comprised blood. This clonotype originated in a girl aged 2 to 10 in good health. The CDR3 nucleotides are TGTGCCAGCAGCTTAGGCTGGGGTAGCGGCTACACCTTC. It translates to CASSLGWGSGYTF.